The source of this T cell receptor (beta chain) is a study of technical replicates of blood from a handful of donors. In germline, CDR1 is ENHRY, CDR2 SYGVKD. The CDR3 consists of 16 residues. V lost 3 bases to trimming and J lost 4 bases, with 18 bases between them. Produced via immunoSEQ multiplex PCR; TCRdb's table is partial and in-frame only. The top ten hold about 0.25% of the sample, which has around 89,000 clones, about 94% seen once. The sample comprised T cells isolated from PBMCs. The receptor comes from a human donor in good health. This chain joins TRBV10-3 and TRBJ1-2, with D hard to call. CDR3 nucleotide sequence: TGTGCCATCAGTGAATTCCCCGGGTACCGACGCTATGGCTACACCTTC. It is translated as CAISEFPGYRRYGYTF.